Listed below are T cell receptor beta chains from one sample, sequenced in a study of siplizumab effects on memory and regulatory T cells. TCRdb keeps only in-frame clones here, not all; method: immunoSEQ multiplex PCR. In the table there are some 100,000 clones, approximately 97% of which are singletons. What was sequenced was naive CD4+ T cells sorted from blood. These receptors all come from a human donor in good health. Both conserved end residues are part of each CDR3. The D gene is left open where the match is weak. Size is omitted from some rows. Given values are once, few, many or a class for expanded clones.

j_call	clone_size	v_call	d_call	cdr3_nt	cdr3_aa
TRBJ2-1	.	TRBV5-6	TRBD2	TGTGCCAGCAGGGGACTAGCGGTCAATGAGCAGTTCTTC	CASRGLAVNEQFF
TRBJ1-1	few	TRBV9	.	TGTGCCAGCAGCGTAGGACCTATCATGACTGAAGCTTTCTTT	CASSVGPIMTEAFF
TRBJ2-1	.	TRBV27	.	TGTGCCAGCAGTTTATACCGCGGGATGATCGATGAGCAGTTCTTC	CASSLYRGMIDEQFF
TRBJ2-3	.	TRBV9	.	TGTGCCAGCAGCTATTCGGGCCGAGGGGCGACAGATACGCAGTATTTT	CASSYSGRGATDTQYF
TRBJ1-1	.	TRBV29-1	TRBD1	TGCAGCGTGGACAGGGACCGTGTTGAAGCTTTCTTT	CSVDRDRVEAFF
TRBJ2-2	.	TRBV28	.	TGTGCCAGCAGTTTCCCCATCGGGCGCCAATACACCGGGGAGCTGTTTTTT	CASSFPIGRQYTGELFF
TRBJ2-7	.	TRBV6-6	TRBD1	TGTGCCAGCACCGACAGGGCCAGGAACGAGCAGTACTTC	CASTDRARNEQYF
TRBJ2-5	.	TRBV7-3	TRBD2	TGTGCCAGCAGCCCCCAGGGAGCGGGAAAAGAGACCCAGTACTTC	CASSPQGAGKETQYF
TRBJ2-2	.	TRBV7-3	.	TGTGCCAGCAGCTTGATAGGGACGCGGGGTCGAACCGGGGAGCTGTTTTTT	CASSLIGTRGRTGELFF
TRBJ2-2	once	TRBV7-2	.	TGTGCCAGCAGCTTACAAGGGGCTCCGGGGAGGTACACCGGGGAGCTGTTTTTT	CASSLQGAPGRYTGELFF
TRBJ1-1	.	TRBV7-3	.	TGTGCCAGCAGCTTAACCTCAGCGGCAACTGAAGCTTTCTTT	CASSLTSAATEAFF
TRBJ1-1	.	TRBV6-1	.	TGTGCCACCCGGTGGGACACTGAAGCTTTCTTT	CATRWDTEAFF
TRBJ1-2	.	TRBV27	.	TGTGCCAGCAGTTTGAGTGGGGTGGGCCCCTGGATTGGCTACACCTTC	CASSLSGVGPWIGYTF
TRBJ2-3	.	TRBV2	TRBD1	TGTGCCAGCAGTGGGACAGGGGTAAATACGCAGTATTTT	CASSGTGVNTQYF
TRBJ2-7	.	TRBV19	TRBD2	TGTGCCAGTAGTAATAGCGGGGGGGCAGCCTACGAGCAGTACTTC	CASSNSGGAAYEQYF
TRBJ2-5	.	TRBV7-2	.	TGTGCCAGCACCCGGACCTCGTACCAAGAGACCCAGTACTTC	CASTRTSYQETQYF
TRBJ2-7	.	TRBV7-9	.	TGTGCCAGCAGCTTAGGTTCAAGTACCTACGAGCAGTACTTC	CASSLGSSTYEQYF
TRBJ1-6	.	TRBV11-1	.	TGTGCCAGCAGCTTAGAGCCAGGGATAAGTTCACCCCTCCACTTT	CASSLEPGISSPLHF
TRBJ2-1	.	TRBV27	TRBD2	TGTGCCAGCAGTTTCCGGCGGGGGGGCGGGAATGAGCAGTTCTTC	CASSFRRGGGNEQFF
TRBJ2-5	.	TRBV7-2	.	TGTGCCAGCAGCTTAGGTACGGAAGAGACCCAGTACTTC	CASSLGTEETQYF
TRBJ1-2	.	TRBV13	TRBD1	TGTGCCAGCAGCTCACCCAATGGACAGGGTGGCTACACCTTC	CASSSPNGQGGYTF
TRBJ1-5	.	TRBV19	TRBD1	TGTGCCAGTAGTCCCACAGGGGGCAATCAGCCCCAGCATTTT	CASSPTGGNQPQHF
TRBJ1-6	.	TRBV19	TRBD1	TGTGCCAGTACCACGTCCCGGGACAGATACAATTCACCCCTCCACTTT	CASTTSRDRYNSPLHF
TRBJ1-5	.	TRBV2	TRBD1	TGTGCCAGCAGTCTCCAGGGGGCAGGTCAGCCCCAGCATTTT	CASSLQGAGQPQHF
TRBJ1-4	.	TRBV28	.	TGTGCCAGCCGGAATGGGGGCCAGCTTGAAAAACTGTTTTTT	CASRNGGQLEKLFF
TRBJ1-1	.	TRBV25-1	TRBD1	TGTGCCAGCAGTGAAGACAGGGTCGTAAGCACTGAAGCTTTCTTT	CASSEDRVVSTEAFF
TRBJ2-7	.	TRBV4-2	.	TGTGCCAGCAGCCAAGACTGGGGGGAGTACGAGCAGTACTTC	CASSQDWGEYEQYF
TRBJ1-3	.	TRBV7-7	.	TGTGCCAGTAAGGGCGGCTCTGGAAACACCATATATTTT	CASKGGSGNTIYF
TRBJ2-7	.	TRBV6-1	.	TGTGCCAGCATGAGGGGGAGGGACGTTTACGAGCAGTACTTC	CASMRGRDVYEQYF
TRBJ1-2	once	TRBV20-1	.	TGCAGTGCCCTAGTAGAGAGCGGCTACACCTTC	CSALVESGYTF
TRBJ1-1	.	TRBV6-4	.	TGTGCCAGCAGTGACGGTGGGAAGAACACTGAAGCTTTCTTT	CASSDGGKNTEAFF
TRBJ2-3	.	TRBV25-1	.	TGTGCCAGCAGTGAATCAGGGGTCACAGATACGCAGTATTTT	CASSESGVTDTQYF
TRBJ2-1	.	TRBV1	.	TGCACCAGCAGCCGAGGGACGACATCCTACAATGAGCAGTTCTTC	CTSSRGTTSYNEQFF
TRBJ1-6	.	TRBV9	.	TGTGCCAGCAGCGTACGGGACGCCAATAATTCACCCCTCCACTTT	CASSVRDANNSPLHF
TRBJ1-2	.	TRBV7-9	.	TGTGCCAGCAGCTTAGGCGCAGCCTTAACCCTCAACTATGGCTACACCTTC	CASSLGAALTLNYGYTF
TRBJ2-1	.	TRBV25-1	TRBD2	TGTGCCAGCAGTGCTCTACTAGCGGGCTACAATGAGCAGTTCTTC	CASSALLAGYNEQFF
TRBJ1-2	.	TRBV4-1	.	TGCGCCAGCAGTTCGGGGGGCCTAAACTATGGCTACACCTTC	CASSSGGLNYGYTF
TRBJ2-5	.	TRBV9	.	TGTGCCAGCAGCGCTGGAGGGGGTTTGGAGACCCAGTACTTC	CASSAGGGLETQYF
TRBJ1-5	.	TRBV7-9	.	TGTGCCAGCAGCTTTCAGGATCAGCCCCAGCATTTT	CASSFQDQPQHF
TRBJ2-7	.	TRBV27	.	TGTGCCAGCAGTCAACCGCCTCTCTACGAGCAGTACTTC	CASSQPPLYEQYF
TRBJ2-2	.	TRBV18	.	TGTGCCAGCACCCGCACAGAAGTTACCGGGGAGCTGTTTTTT	CASTRTEVTGELFF
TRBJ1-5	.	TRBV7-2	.	TGTGCCAGCAGCTTAACAAGGGGCGGAAATCAGCCCCAGCATTTT	CASSLTRGGNQPQHF
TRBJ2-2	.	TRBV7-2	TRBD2	TGTGCCAGCAGCTTAGCGGTAGCGGGGGGATTCGGCGGGGAGCTGTTTTTT	CASSLAVAGGFGGELFF
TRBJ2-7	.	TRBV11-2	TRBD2	TGTGCCAGCACCGGACTAGCGGGCTACGAGCAGTACTTC	CASTGLAGYEQYF
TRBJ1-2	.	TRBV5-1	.	TGCGCCAGCAGCTGGGGAACGACAGCCTCGGATGGCTACACCTTC	CASSWGTTASDGYTF
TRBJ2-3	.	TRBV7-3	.	TGTGCCAGCAGCACTAGGCCCCCCCCAGATACGCAGTATTTT	CASSTRPPPDTQYF
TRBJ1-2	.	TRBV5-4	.	TGTGCCAGCAGCTTGCGGACGGATTCCTATGGCTACACCTTC	CASSLRTDSYGYTF
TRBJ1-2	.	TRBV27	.	TGTGCCAGCAGTTTACGTTTTAACTATGGCTACACCTTC	CASSLRFNYGYTF
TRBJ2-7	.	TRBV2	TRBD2	TGTGCCAGCAGTGAAGGGGCAGGGAGGGTCCAGCAGTACTTC	CASSEGAGRVQQYF
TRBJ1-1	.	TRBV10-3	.	TGTGCCATCAGTGGGGGGCGGGAGAACACTGAAGCTTTCTTT	CAISGGRENTEAFF